This is a list of T cell receptor beta chains from one sample in a study of blood T cell repertoires in COVID-19. Only in-frame clones appear in the TCRdb table, and some are missing; sequencing was by immunoSEQ multiplex PCR. This sample has some 260,000 clones, with roughly four fifths found just once. Sequenced sample: PBMCs or T cells enriched from blood (not recorded which). The source is a man aged 30 to 45 with acute COVID-19. The CDR3 runs from the conserved cysteine through the conserved F or W. D genes are given only for firm matches.

TRBV2	.	TRBJ2-5	TGTGCCAGCAGTCGGGAAGAGACCCAGTACTTC	CASSREETQYF
TRBV6-5	.	TRBJ1-6	TGTGCCAGCAGACAGGCTGTGAATTCACCCCTCCACTTT	CASRQAVNSPLHF
TRBV9	.	TRBJ2-1	TGTGCCAGCAGCGTGATCAGTGGAGGCACCCGCAATGAGCAGTTCTTC	CASSVISGGTRNEQFF
TRBV6-1	TRBD1	TRBJ1-5	TGTGCCAGCAGTGACAGGGGGACTCAGCCCCAGCATTTT	CASSDRGTQPQHF
TRBV5-4	TRBD1	TRBJ1-2	TGTGCCAGCAGCTTGCCAGGGGGCTATGGCTACACCTTC	CASSLPGGYGYTF
TRBV6-5	.	TRBJ1-2	TGTGCCAGCAGTTACAGGGGCGATAATCAGGGCTACACCTTC	CASSYRGDNQGYTF
TRBV14	.	TRBJ1-6	TGTGCCAGCAGCCAAGCCCTTGCGTCACCCCTCCACTTT	CASSQALASPLHF
TRBV4-3	.	TRBJ1-1	TGCGCCAGCAGCCAAGACCGAGGGACTGAAGCTTTCTTT	CASSQDRGTEAFF
TRBV15	TRBD1	TRBJ1-2	TGTGCCACCAGCAGAGAGAGGACAGGGCTCTATGGCTACACCTTC	CATSRERTGLYGYTF
TRBV11-3	TRBD2	TRBJ2-1	TGTGCCAGCAGCAAGGGACTAGCGGGAGGTAAAAATGAGCAGTTCTTC	CASSKGLAGGKNEQFF
TRBV7-2	.	TRBJ1-4	TGTGCCAGCAGCCCCCGTGGGACTTTTAATGAAAAACTGTTTTTT	CASSPRGTFNEKLFF
TRBV30	.	TRBJ1-4	TGTGCCTGCGGGGAAAAACTGTTTTTT	CACGEKLFF
TRBV18	TRBD2	TRBJ2-1	TGTGCCAGCTCCGGGACTAGCGGGTTAAGTGAGCAGTTCTTC	CASSGTSGLSEQFF
TRBV2	.	TRBJ1-5	TGTGCCAGCAGTGAATTGACAGTCAATCAGCCCCAGCATTTT	CASSELTVNQPQHF
TRBV6-2/TRBV6-3	TRBD1	TRBJ1-1	TGTGCCAGCAGTTCTCTCGCACAGGGGCGGGGCGCGGCTGAAGCTTTCTTT	CASSSLAQGRGAAEAFF